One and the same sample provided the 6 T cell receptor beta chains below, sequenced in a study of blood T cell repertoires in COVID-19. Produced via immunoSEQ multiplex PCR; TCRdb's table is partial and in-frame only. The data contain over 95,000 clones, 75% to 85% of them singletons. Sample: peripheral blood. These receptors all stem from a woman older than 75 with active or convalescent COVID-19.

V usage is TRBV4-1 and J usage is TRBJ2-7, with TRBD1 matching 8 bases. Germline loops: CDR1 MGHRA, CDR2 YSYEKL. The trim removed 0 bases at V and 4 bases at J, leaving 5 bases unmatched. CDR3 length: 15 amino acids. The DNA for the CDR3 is TGCGCCAGCAGCCAAGAAGGACAGGGCTTGTACGAGCAGTACTTC. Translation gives CASSQEGQGLYEQYF.

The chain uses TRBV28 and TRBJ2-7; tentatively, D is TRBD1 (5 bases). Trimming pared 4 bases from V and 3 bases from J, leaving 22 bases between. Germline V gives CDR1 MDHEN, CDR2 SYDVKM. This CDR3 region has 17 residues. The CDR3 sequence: CASSSYPLGVVDYEQYF. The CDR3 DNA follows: TGTGCCAGCAGTTCCTACCCCCTAGGGGTCGTCGACTACGAGCAGTACTTC.

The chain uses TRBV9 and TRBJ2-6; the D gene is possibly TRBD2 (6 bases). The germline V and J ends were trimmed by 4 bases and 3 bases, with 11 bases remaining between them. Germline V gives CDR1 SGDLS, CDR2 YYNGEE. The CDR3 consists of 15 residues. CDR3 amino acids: CASSSPGDGANVLTF. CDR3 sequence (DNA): TGTGCCAGCAGCTCCCCGGGGGATGGGGCCAACGTCCTGACTTTC.

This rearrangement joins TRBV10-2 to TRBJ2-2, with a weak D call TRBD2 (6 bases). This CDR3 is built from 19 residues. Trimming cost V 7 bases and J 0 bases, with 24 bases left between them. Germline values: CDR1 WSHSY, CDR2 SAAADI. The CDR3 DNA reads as TGCGCCAGCAAGCCTGGAGGTATGAGCGGGTGGCCGAACACCGGGGAGCTGTTTTTT. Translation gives CASKPGGMSGWPNTGELFF.

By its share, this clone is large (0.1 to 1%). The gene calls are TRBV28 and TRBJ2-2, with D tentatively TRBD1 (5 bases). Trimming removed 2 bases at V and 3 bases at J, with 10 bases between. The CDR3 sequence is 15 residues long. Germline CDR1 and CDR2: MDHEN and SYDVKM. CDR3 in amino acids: CASSLHRSDTGELFF. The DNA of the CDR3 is TGTGCCAGCAGTTTACACAGGAGCGACACCGGGGAGCTGTTTTTT.

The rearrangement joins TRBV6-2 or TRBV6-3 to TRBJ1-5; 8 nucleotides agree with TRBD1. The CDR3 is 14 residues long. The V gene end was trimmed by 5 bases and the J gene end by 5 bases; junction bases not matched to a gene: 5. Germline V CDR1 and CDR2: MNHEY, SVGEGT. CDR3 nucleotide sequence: TGTGCCAGCAGTACAGGGGGGTGGGATCAGCCCCAGCATTTT. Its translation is CASSTGGWDQPQHF.